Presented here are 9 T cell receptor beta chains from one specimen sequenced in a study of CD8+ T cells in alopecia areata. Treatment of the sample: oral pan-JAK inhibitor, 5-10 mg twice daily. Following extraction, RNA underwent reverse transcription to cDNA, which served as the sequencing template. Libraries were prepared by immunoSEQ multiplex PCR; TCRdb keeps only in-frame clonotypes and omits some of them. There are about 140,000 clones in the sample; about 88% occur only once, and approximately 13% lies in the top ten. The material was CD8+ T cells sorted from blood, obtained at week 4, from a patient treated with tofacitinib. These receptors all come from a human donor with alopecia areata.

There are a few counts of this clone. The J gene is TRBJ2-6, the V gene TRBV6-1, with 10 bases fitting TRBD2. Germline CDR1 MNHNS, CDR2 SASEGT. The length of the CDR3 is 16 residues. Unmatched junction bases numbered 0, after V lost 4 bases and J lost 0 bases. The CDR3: CASSGTSGSGANVLTF. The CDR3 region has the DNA TGTGCCAGCAGTGGGACTAGCGGCTCTGGGGCCAACGTCCTGACTTTC.

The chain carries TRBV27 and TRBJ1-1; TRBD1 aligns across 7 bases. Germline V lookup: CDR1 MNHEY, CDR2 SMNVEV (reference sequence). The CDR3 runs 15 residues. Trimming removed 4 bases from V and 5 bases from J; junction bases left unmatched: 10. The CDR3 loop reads CASSYTSGGWTEAFF. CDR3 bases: TGTGCCAGCAGTTATACCTCAGGGGGATGGACTGAAGCTTTCTTT.

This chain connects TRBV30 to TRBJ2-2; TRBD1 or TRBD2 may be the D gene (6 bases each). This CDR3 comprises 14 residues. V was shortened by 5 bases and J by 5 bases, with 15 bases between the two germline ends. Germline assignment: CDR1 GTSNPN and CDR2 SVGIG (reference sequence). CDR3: CAWGQRGGTGELFF. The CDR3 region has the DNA TGTGCCTGGGGACAGCGTGGAGGGACCGGGGAGCTGTTTTTT. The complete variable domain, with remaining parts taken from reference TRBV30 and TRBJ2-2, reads SQTIHQWPATLVQPVGSPLSLECTVEGTSNPNLYWYRQAAGRGLQLLFYSVGIGQISSEVPQNLSASRPQDRQFILSSKKLLLSDSGFYLCAWGQRGGTGELFFGEGSRLTVL.

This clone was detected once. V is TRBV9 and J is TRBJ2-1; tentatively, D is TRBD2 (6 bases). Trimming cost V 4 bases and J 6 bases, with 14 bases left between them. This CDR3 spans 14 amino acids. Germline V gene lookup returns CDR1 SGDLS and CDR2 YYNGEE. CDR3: CASSPAKTSNEQFF. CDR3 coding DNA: TGTGCCAGCAGCCCGGCTAAGACTAGCAATGAGCAGTTCTTC.

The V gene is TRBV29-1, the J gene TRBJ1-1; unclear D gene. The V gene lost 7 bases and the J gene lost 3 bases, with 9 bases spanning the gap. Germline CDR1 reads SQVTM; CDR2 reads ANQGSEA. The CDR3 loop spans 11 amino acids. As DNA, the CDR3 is TGCAGCGGTCGTCGGGACACTGAAGCTTTCTTT. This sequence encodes CSGRRDTEAFF.

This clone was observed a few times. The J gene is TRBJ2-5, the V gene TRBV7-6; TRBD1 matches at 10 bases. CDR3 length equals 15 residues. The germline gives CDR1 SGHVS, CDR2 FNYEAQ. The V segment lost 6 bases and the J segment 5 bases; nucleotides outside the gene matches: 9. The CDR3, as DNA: TGTGCCAGCAGTTCCCTGACAGGGGGCTATGAGACCCAGTACTTC. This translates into CASSSLTGGYETQYF.

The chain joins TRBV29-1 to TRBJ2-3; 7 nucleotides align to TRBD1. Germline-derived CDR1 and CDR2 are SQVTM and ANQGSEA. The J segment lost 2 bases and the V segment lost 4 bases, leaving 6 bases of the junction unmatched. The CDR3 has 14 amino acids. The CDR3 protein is CSVGQGRPTDTQYF. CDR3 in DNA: TGCAGCGTTGGACAGGGCAGGCCCACAGATACGCAGTATTTT.

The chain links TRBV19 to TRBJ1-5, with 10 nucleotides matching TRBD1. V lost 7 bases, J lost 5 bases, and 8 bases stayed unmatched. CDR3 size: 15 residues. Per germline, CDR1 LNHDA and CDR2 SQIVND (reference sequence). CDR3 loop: CASTRTGGLDQPQHF. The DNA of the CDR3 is TGTGCCAGTACCAGGACAGGGGGGCTTGATCAGCCCCAGCATTTT.

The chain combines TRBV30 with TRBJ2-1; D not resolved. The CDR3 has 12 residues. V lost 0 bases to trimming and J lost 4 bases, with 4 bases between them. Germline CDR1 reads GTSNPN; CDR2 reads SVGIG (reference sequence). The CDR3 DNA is TGTGCCTGGAGTGTAATGTACAATGAGCAGTTCTTC. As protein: CAWSVMYNEQFF.